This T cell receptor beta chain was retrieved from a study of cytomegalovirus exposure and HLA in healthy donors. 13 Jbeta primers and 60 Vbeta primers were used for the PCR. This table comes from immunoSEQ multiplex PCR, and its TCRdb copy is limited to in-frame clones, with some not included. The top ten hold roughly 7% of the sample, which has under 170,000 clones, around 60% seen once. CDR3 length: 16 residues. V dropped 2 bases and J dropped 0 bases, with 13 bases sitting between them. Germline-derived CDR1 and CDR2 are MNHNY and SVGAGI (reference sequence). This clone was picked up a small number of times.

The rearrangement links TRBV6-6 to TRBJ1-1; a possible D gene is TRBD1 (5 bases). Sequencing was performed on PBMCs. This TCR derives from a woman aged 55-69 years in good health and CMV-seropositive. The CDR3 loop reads CASSYGRELLNTEAFF. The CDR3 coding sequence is TGTGCCAGCAGTTACGGCAGGGAACTATTGAACACTGAAGCTTTCTTT.